The 6 T cell receptor beta chains presented below share a single source sample, sequenced in a study of post-analysis software for immune sequencing data. Overall study findings and caveats: Five or six TRBV segments were more frequent in patients than controls; TRBV5-6, TRBV5-1 and TRBV20-1 belonged to this group.

No antigen has been identified for these receptors. Unique molecular identifiers were built into the TCR beta cDNA libraries. One entry per CDR3 protein, called by TCRdb with MiXCR from the PCR reads. The sample records hundreds of thousands of distinct CDR3 sequences, less than 35% being singletons. What was sequenced was blood. The receptor source for this set is a girl between 10 and 17 years old with multiple sclerosis.

This clonotype was detected only a few times. CDR3 protein: CASSLAVWAGPYGYTF. DNA for the CDR3: TGTGCCAGCAGCTTAGCGGTCTGGGCAGGCCCCTATGGCTACACCTTC. V and J are TRBV7-2 and TRBJ1-2; D is uncertain. The ends were cut back, 0 bases at V and 4 bases at J, with 15 bases in the middle. Germline CDR1 and CDR2: SGHTA and FQGNSA. CDR3 length: 16 residues.

CDR3 bases: TGTGCCAGCAGCCAAACTACCGTCTCCAATGAGCAGTTCTTC. This encodes CASSQTTVSNEQFF. J is TRBJ2-1 and V is TRBV3-1; no clear D. V was clipped by 2 bases and J by 6 bases, with 11 bases between them. The CDR3 totals 14 residues. CDR1 LGHDT and CDR2 YNNKEL come from the germline V gene (reference sequence).

This clonotype has only a few counts. J is TRBJ2-7 and V is TRBV20-1; no clear D gene. V was pared by 4 bases and J by 2 bases, with 15 bases between. CDR1 and CDR2 (germline): DFQATT, SNEGSKA (reference sequence). The CDR3 is 14 amino acids. The CDR3 loop is CSAIPPRSPYEQYF. DNA for the CDR3: TGCAGTGCTATCCCTCCCCGTTCCCCCTACGAGCAGTACTTC.

V and J are TRBV9 and TRBJ1-1; D not resolved. The V and J ends lost 0 bases and 1 base respectively, with 7 bases between them. Germline values: CDR1 SGDLS, CDR2 YYNGEE. This CDR3 spans 14 amino acids. The CDR3 coding sequence is TGTGCCAGCAGCGTAGCTTCCGGGAACACTGAAGCTTTCTTT. Protein product: CASSVASGNTEAFF.

As concerns this clonotype: A read error is possible here, since a much larger clone lies one base away. V usage is TRBV4-3 and J usage is TRBJ2-5, with D possibly TRBD2 on 6 matching bases. V was trimmed by 0 bases and J by 11 bases, leaving 16 bases between them. CDR1 and CDR2 (germline): LGHNA, YSLEER. This CDR3 comprises 14 residues. CDR3: CASSQDVGGWEQYF. The CDR3 DNA reads TGCGCCAGCAGCCAAGATGTCGGGGGTTGGGAGCAGTACTTC.

This clonotype was found a few times. The rearrangement joins TRBV20-1 to TRBJ2-1; D is uncertain. With 0 bases removed from V and 4 bases from J, the gap between germline ends came to 16 bases. The CDR3 loop spans 16 amino acids. CDR1 DFQATT and CDR2 SNEGSKA come from the germline V gene (reference sequence). Here the CDR3 reads CSARDLLESAYNEQFF. In DNA, the CDR3 is TGCAGTGCTAGAGATCTGTTGGAGTCCGCTTACAATGAGCAGTTCTTC.